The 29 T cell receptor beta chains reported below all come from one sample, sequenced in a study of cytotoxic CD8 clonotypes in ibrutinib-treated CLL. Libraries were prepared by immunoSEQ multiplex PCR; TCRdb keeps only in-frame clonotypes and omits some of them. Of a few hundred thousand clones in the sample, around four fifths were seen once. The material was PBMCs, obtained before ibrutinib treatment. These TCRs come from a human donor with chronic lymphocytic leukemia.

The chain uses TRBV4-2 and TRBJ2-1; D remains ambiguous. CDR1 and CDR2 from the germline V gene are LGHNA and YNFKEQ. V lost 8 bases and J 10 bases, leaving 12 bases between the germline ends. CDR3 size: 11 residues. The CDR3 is CASRYLEEQFF. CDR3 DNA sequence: TGTGCCAGCCGATATCTGGAGGAGCAGTTCTTC.

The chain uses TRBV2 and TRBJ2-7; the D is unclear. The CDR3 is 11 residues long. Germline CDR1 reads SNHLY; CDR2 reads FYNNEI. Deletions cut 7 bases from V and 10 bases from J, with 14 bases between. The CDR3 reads CASTLWDYQYF. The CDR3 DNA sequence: TGTGCCAGCACCCTGTGGGATTATCAGTACTTC.

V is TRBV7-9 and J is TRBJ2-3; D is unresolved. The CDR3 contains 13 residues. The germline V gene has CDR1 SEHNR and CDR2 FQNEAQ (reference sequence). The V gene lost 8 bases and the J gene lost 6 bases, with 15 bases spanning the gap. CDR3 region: CASCSLDLDTQYF. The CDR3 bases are TGTGCCAGCTGTTCTCTTGATCTCGATACGCAGTATTTT.

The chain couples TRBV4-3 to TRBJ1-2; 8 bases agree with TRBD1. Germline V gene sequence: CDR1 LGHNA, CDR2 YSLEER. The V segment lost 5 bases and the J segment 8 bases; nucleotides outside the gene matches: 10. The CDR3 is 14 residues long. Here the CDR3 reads CASSTLDRVGGYTF. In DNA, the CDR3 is TGCGCCAGCAGCACCTTGGACAGGGTGGGAGGCTACACCTTC.

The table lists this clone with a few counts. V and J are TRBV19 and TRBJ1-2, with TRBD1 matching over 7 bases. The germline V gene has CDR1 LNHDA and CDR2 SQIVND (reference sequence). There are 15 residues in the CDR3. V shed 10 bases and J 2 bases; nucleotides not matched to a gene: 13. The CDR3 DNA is TGTGCCACCACCCCAAGCAGGGGGACCAACTATGGCTACACCTTC. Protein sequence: CATTPSRGTNYGYTF.

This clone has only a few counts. The DNA for the CDR3 is TGTGCCAGCACCGCGTTACCCCCTGGCGACGAGCAGTACTTC. Translation gives CASTALPPGDEQYF. The chain carries TRBV6-6 and TRBJ2-7; D is ambiguous. The V end was cut by 7 bases, the J end by 5 bases, with 18 bases between. The CDR3 runs to 14 residues. Germline assignment: CDR1 MNHNY and CDR2 SVGAGI (reference sequence).

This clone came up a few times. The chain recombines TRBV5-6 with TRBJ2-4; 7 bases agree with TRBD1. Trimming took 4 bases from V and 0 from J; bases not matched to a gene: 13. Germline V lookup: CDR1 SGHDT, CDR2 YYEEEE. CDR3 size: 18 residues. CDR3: CASSPPGQAALAKNIQYF. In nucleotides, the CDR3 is TGTGCCAGCAGCCCCCCCGGACAGGCCGCCCTAGCCAAAAACATTCAGTACTTC.

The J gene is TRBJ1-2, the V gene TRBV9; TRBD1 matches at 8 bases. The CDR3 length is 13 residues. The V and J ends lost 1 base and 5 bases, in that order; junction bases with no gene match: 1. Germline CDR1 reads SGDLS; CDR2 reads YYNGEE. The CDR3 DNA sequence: TGTGCCAGCAGCGTACAGGGGGCGTATGGCTACACCTTC. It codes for CASSVQGAYGYTF.

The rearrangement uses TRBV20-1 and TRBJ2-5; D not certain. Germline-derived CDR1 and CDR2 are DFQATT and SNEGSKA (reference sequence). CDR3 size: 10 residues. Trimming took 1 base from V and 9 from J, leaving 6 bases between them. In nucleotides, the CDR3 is TGCAGTGCTAGAGGCCAGGCCCAGTACTTC. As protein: CSARGQAQYF.

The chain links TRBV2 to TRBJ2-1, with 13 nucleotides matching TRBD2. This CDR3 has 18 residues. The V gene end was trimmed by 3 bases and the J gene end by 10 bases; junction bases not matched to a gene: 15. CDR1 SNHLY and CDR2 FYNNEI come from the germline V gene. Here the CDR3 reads CASSDRTGLAGEGYEQFF. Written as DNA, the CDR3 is TGTGCCAGCAGTGACCGAACCGGACTAGCGGGAGAAGGGTACGAGCAGTTCTTC.

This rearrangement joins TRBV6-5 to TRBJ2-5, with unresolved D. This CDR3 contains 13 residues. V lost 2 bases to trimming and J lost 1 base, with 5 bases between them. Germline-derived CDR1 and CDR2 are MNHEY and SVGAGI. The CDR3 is CASSYLGQETQYF. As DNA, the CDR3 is TGTGCCAGCAGTTACCTGGGCCAAGAGACCCAGTACTTC.

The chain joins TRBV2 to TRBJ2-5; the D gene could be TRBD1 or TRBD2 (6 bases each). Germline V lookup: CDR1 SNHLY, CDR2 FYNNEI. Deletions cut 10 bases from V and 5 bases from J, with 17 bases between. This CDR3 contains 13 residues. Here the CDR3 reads CANNGGLGETQYF. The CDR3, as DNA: TGTGCCAACAACGGGGGCCTGGGGGAGACCCAGTACTTC.

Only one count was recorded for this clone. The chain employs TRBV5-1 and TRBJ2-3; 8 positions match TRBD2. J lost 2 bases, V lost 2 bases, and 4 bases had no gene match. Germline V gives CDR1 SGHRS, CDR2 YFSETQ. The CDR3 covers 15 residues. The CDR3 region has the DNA TGCGCCAGCAGCTTAACGGGAGGGTACACAGATACGCAGTATTTT. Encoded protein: CASSLTGGYTDTQYF.

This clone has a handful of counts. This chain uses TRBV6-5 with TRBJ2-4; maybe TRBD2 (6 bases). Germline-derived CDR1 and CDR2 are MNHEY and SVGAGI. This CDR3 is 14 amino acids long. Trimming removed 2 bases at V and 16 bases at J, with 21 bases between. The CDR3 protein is CASSYSVQAGTYYF. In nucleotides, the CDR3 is TGTGCCAGCAGTTACAGTGTCCAGGCGGGGACCTACTACTTC.

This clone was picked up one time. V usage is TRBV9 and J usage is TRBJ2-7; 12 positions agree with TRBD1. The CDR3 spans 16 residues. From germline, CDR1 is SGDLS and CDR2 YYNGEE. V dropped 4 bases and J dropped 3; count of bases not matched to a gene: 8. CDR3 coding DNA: TGTGCCAGCAGCCCAAAGGGACAGGGGGCCCACTACGAGCAGTACTTC. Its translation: CASSPKGQGAHYEQYF.

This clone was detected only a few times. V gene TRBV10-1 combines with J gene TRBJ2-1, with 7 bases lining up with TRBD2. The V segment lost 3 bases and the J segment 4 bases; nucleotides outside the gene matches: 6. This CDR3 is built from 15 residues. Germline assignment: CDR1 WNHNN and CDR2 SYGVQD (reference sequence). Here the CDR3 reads CASSDKAGSYNEQFF. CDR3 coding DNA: TGCGCCAGCAGTGACAAAGCGGGGTCGTACAATGAGCAGTTCTTC.

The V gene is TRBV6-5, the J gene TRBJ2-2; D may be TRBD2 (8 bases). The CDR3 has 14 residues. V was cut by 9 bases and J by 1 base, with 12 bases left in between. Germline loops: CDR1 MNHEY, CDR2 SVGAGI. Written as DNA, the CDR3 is TGTGCCAGTAGCGGGACAGAGAACACCGGGGAGCTGTTTTTT. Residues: CASSGTENTGELFF.

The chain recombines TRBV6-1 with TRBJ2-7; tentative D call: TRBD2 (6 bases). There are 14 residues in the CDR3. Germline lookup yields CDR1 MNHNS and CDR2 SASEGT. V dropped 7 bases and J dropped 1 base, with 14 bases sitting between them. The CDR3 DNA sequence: TGTGCCAGCACACCAGCGGGCCTATCCTACGAGCAGTACTTC. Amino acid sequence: CASTPAGLSYEQYF.

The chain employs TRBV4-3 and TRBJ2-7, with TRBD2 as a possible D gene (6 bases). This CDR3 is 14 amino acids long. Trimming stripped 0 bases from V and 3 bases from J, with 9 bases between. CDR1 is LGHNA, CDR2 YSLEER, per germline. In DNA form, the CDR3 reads TGCGCCAGCAGCCAAGATCGGGAGATCTACGAGCAGTACTTC. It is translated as CASSQDREIYEQYF.

The CDR3, as DNA: TGTGCCAGCAGCTATATTGACAGTAACTATGGCTACACCTTC. This sequence encodes CASSYIDSNYGYTF. This chain joins TRBV5-6 and TRBJ1-2; a possible D gene is TRBD1 (5 bases). This CDR3 comprises 14 residues. In germline, CDR1 is SGHDT, CDR2 YYEEEE. The V end lost 3 bases, the J end lost 1 base, and 10 bases lay between the germline ends.

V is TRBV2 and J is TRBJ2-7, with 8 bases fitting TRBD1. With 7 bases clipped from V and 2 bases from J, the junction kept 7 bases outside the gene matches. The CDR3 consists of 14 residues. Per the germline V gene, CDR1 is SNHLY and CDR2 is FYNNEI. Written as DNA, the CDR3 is TGTGCCAGCACCTGGAACAGGGGGACCTACGAGCAGTACTTC. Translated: CASTWNRGTYEQYF.

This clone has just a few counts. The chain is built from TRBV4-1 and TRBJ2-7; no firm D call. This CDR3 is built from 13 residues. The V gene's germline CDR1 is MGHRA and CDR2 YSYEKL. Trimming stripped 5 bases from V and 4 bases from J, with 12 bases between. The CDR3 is CASSFRLGYEQYF. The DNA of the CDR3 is TGCGCCAGCAGCTTCCGCCTAGGGTACGAGCAGTACTTC.

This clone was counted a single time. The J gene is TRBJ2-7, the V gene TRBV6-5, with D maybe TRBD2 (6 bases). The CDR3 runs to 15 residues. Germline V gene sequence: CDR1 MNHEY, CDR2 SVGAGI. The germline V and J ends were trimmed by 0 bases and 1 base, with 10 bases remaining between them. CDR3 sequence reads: CASSYSAGTSYEQYF. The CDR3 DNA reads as TGTGCCAGCAGTTACTCCGCGGGAACGTCCTACGAGCAGTACTTC.

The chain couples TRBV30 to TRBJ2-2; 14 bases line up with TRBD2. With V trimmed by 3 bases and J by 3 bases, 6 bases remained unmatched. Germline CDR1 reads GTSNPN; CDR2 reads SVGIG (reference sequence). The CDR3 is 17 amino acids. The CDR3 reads CAWSDGTSGSHTGELFF. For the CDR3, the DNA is TGTGCCTGGAGCGACGGGACTAGCGGGAGCCACACCGGGGAGCTGTTTTTT.

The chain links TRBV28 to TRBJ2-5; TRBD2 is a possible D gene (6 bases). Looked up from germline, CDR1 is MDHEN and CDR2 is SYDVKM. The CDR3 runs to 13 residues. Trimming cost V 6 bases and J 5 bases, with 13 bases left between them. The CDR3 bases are TGTGCCAGCAGCGTCACTAGCCTGGAGACCCAGTACTTC. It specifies CASSVTSLETQYF.

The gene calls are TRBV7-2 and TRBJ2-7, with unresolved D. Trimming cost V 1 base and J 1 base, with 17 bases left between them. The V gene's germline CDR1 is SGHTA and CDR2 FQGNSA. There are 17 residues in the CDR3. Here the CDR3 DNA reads TGTGCCAGCAGCTTAGAGCCCGTCCCCGAAGAATCCTACGAGCAGTACTTC. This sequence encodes CASSLEPVPEESYEQYF.

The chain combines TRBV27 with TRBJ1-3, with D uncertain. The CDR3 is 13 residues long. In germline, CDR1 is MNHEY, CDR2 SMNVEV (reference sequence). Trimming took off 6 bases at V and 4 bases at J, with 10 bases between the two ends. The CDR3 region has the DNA TGTGCCAGCAGCTGGAGTTCGGGAAACACCATATATTTT. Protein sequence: CASSWSSGNTIYF.

CDR3 protein: CASSYRGPLADTQYF. The CDR3 DNA reads as TGTGCCAGCAGCTACAGGGGGCCTCTTGCAGATACGCAGTATTTT. V usage is TRBV7-8 and J usage is TRBJ2-3; 9 bases are shared with TRBD1. The CDR3 is 15 amino acids. Germline CDR1 reads SGHVS; CDR2 reads FQNEAQ. V was pared by 4 bases and J by 4 bases, with 6 bases of the junction left unmatched.

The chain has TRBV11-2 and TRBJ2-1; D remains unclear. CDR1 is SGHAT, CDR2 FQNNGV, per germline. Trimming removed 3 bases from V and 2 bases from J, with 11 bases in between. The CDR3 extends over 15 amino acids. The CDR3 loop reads CASSFASGTYNEQFF. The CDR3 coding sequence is TGTGCCAGCAGCTTCGCGAGTGGGACCTACAATGAGCAGTTCTTC.